This T cell receptor beta chain came from a study of vaccination and CD4 T cells after COVID-19. Oncomine TCR Beta short-read sequencing was applied to DNA from cultured CD4+ T cells. TCRdb reprocessed the PCR reads with MiXCR, giving one entry per CDR3 protein. The sample lists over 15,000 distinct CDR3 sequences, about 35% occurring once. Study-level results: Convalescent patients studied were relatively few, and early post-infection timepoints were absent.

Treatment reported: roughly ten-day PBMC culture with coronavirus spike peptide pools or control peptides (ViraFEST assay). ViraFEST used peptide pools to expand antigen-specific T cells before TCR sequencing. For this clonotype: Its antigen is unknown. An end of the junction differs from the germline gene, which may be a read error.

The clonotype comes from a human donor with COVID-19. Sequenced: cultured CD4+ T cells from blood.

CDR3 in DNA: TGTGCCAGCAGTTTGGACTTGGGGTATTTT. Its protein is CASSLDLGYF. The V and J genes are TRBV6-5 and TRBJ1-5; no definite D call. CDR1 is MNHEY, CDR2 SVGAGI, per germline. This CDR3 has 10 amino acids.